A single count supports the clone carrying this T cell receptor beta chain. These data originate in a study of OX40 agonist ivuxolimab in advanced cancers. CDR1 is GTSNPN, CDR2 SVGIG, per germline (reference sequence). J was trimmed by 1 base and V by 7 bases; bases with no gene match: 3. The CDR3 extends over 12 amino acids. Sequencing used immunoSEQ multiplex PCR; TCRdb keeps in-frame clones, though not all of them. The sample lists about 16,000 clones, just over 85% occurring once. Specimen: CD4+ or CD8+ T cells sorted from blood, collected in a trial of the OX40 agonist ivuxolimab. V gene TRBV30 combines with J gene TRBJ2-5; TRBD2 matches 7 bases. This sequence was found in an adult with an advanced solid tumor such as melanoma, head and neck, liver or kidney cancer. The DNA for the CDR3 is TGTGCCTACCGGACTAGCCAAGAGACCCAGTACTTC. It codes for CAYRTSQETQYF. Looking up the rest from reference TRBV30 and TRBJ2-5 gives the full variable domain: SQTIHQWPATLVQPVGSPLSLECTVEGTSNPNLYWYRQAAGRGLQLLFYSVGIGQISSEVPQNLSASRPQDRQFILSSKKLLLSDSGFYLCAYRTSQETQYFGPGTRLLVL.